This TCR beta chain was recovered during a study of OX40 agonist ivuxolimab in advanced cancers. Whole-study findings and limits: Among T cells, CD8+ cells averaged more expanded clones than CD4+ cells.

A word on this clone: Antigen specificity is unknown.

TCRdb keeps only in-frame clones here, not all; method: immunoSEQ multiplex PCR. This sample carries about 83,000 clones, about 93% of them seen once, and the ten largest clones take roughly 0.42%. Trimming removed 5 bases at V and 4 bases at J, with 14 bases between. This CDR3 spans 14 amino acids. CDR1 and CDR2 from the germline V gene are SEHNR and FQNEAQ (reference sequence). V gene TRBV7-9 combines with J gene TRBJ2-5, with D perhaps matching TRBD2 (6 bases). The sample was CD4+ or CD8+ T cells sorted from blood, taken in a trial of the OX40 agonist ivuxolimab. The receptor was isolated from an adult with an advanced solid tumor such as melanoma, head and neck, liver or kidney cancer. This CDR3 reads CASSRGERGETQYF. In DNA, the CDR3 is TGTGCCAGCAGCCGCGGGGAGAGGGGAGAGACCCAGTACTTC. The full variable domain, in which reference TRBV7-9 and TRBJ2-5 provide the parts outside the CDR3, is DTGVSQNPRHKITKRGQNVTFRCDPISEHNRLYWYRQTLGQGPEFLTYFQNEAQLEKSRLLSDRFSAERPKGSFSTLEIQRTEQGDSAMYLCASSRGERGETQYFGPGTRLLVL.